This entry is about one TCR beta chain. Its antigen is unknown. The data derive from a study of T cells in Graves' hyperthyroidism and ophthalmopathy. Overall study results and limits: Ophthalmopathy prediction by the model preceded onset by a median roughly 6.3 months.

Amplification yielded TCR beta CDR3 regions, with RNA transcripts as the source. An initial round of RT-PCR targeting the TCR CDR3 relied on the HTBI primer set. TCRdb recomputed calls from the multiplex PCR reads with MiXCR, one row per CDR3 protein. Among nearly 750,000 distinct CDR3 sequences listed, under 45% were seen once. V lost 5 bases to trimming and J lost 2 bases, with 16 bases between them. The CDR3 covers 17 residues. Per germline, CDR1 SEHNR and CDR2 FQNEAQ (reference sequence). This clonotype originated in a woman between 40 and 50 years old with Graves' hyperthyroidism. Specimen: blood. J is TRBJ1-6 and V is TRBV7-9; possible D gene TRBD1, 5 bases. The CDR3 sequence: CASSLGGGDTYNSPLHF. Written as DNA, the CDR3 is TGTGCCAGCAGCCTCGGGGGTGGGGATACCTATAATTCACCCCTCCACTTT.